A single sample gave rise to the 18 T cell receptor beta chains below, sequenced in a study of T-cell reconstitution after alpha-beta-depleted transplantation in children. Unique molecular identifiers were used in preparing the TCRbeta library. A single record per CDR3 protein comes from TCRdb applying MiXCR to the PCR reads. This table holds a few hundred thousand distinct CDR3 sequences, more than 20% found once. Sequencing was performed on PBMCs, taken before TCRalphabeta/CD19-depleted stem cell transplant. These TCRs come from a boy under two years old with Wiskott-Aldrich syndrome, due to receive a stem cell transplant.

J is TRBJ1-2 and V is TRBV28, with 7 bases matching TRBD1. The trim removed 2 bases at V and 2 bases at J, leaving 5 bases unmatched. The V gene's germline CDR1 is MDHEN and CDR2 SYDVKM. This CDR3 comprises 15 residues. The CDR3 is CASSLPHRGNYGYTF. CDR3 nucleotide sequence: TGTGCCAGCAGTTTACCCCACAGGGGAAACTATGGCTACACCTTC.

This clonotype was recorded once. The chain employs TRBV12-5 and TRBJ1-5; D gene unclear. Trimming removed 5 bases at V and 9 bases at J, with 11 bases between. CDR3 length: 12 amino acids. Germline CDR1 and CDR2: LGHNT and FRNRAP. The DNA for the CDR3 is TGTGCTAGTGGTCCCGGTTGGGGGCCCCAGCATTTT. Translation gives CASGPGWGPQHF.

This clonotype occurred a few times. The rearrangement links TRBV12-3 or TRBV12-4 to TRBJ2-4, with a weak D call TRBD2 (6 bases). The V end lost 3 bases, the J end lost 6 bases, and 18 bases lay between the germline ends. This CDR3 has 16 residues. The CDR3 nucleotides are TGTGCCAGCAGTTTCCTGACGGGGGACGCGTTAAACATTCAGTACTTC. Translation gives CASSFLTGDALNIQYF.

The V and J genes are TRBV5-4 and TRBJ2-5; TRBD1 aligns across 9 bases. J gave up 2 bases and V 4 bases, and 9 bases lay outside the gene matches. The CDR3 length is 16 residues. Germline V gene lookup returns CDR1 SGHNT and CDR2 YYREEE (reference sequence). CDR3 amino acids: CASSAGTGIRQETQYF. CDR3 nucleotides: TGTGCCAGCAGCGCAGGGACAGGGATTCGGCAAGAGACCCAGTACTTC. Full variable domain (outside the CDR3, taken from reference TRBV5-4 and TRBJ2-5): ETGVTQSPTHLIKTRGQQVTLRCSSQSGHNTVSWYQQALGQGPQFIFQYYREEENGRGNFPPRFSGLQFPNYSSELNVNALELDDSALYLCASSAGTGIRQETQYFGPGTRLLVL.

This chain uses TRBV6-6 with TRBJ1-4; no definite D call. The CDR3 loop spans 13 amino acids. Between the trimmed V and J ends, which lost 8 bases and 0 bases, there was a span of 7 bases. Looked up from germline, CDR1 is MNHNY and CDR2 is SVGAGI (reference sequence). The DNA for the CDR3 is TGTGCCAGCCAGAGGGCAACTAATGAAAAACTGTTTTTT. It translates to CASQRATNEKLFF.

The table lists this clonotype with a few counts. The CDR3 spells CASSQRGIQYF. The CDR3 coding sequence is TGTGCCAGCAGCCAACGGGGCATTCAGTACTTC. The J gene is TRBJ2-4, the V gene TRBV5-4; perhaps TRBD2 as D (5 bases). Germline loops: CDR1 SGHNT, CDR2 YYREEE (reference sequence). V was clipped by 4 bases and J by 9 bases, with 8 bases between them. The CDR3 extends over 11 amino acids.

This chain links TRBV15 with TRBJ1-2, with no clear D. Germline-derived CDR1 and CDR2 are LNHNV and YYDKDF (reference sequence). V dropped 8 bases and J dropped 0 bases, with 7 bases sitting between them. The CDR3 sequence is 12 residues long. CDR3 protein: CATGEANYGYTF. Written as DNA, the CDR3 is TGTGCCACCGGCGAGGCTAACTATGGCTACACCTTC.

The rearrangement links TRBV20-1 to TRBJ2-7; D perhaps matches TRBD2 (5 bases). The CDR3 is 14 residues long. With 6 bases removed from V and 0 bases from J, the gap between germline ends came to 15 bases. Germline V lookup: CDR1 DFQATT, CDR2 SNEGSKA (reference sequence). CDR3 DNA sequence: TGCAGTGCCGAAGCCCGACTAAGCTCCTACGAGCAGTACTTC. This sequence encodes CSAEARLSSYEQYF.

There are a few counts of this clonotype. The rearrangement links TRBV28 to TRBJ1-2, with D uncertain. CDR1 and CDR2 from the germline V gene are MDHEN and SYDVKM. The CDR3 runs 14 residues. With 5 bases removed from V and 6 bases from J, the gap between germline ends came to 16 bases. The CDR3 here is CASSPPGFYNGYTF. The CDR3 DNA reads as TGTGCCAGCAGTCCTCCGGGGTTTTACAATGGCTACACCTTC.

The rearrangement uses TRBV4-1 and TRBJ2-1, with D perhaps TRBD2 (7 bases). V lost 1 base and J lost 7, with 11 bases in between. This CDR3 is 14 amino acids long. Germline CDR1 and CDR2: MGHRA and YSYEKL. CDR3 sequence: CASSQGEGGNEQFF. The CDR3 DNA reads TGCGCCAGCAGCCAAGGAGAGGGGGGGAATGAGCAGTTCTTC.

The CDR3 spells CASSYSTGGQYEQYF. CDR3 bases: TGTGCCAGCAGTTACTCAACAGGGGGCCAATACGAGCAGTACTTC. The chain is built from TRBV6-5 and TRBJ2-7; TRBD1 matches at 9 bases. Looked up from germline, CDR1 is MNHEY and CDR2 is SVGAGI. The CDR3 is 15 residues long. V was pared by 0 bases and J by 4 bases, with 4 bases of the junction left unmatched.

CDR3 sequence reads: CASRANGLEAFF. Here the CDR3 DNA reads TGTGCCAGCAGGGCAAACGGACTTGAAGCTTTCTTT. The chain has TRBV28 and TRBJ1-1; D is unclear. Trimming cost V 6 bases and J 7 bases, with 12 bases left between them. The CDR3 runs to 12 residues. The germline CDR1 and CDR2 sequences are MDHEN and SYDVKM.

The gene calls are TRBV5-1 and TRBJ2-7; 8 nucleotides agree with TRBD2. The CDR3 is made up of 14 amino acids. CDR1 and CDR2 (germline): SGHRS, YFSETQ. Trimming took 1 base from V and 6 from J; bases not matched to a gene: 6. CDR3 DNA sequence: TGCGCCAGCAGCTTGTCGGGACTAGTCGGCGAGCAGTACTTC. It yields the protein CASSLSGLVGEQYF.

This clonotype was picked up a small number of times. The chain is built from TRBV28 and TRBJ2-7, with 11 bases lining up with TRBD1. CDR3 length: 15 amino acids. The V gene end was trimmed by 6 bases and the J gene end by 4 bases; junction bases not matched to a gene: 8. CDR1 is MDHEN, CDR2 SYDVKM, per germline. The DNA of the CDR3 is TGTGCCAGCAGCTCCGGGACAGGGGGTCGGTACGAGCAGTACTTC. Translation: CASSSGTGGRYEQYF.

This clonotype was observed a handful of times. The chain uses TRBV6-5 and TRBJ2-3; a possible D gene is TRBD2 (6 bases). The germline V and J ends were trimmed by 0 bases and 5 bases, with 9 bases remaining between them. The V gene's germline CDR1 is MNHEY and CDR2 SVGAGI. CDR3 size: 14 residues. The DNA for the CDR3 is TGTGCCAGCAGTTACTCGTGGGGGGTAGATACGCAGTATTTT. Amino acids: CASSYSWGVDTQYF.

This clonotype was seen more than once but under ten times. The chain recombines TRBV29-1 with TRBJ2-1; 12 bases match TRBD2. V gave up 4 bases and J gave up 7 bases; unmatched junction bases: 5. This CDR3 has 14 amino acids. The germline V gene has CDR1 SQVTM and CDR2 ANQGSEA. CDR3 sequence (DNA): TGCAGCGTTGGACCCGGGACTAGCGGGAATGAGCAGTTCTTC. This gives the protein CSVGPGTSGNEQFF.

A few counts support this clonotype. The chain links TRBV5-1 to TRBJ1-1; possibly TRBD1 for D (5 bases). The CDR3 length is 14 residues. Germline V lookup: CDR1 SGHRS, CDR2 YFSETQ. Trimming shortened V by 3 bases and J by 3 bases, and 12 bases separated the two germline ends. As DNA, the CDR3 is TGCGCCAGCAGCTGGGGACCGCGGGACACTGAAGCTTTCTTT. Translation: CASSWGPRDTEAFF.

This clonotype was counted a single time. Here the CDR3 reads CSALTPGGRKNIQYF. CDR3 bases: TGCAGTGCGTTAACCCCAGGGGGCAGGAAAAACATTCAGTACTTC. The genes are TRBV20-1 and TRBJ2-4; 8 nucleotides match TRBD1. Germline trimming cut 6 bases from V and 4 bases from J; bases unmatched to any gene: 11. The CDR3 spans 15 residues. CDR1 is DFQATT and CDR2 is SNEGSKA in the germline V gene (reference sequence).